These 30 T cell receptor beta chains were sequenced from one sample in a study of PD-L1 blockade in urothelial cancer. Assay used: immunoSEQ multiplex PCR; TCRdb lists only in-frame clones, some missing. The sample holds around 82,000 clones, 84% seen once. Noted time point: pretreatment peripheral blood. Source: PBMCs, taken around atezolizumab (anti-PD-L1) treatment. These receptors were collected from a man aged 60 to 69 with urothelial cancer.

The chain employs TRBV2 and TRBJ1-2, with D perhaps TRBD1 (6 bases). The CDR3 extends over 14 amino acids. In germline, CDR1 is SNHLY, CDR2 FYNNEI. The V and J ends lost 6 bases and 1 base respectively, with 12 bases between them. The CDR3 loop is CASRGTFFNYGYTF. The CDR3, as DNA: TGTGCCAGCAGAGGGACATTCTTTAACTATGGCTACACCTTC.

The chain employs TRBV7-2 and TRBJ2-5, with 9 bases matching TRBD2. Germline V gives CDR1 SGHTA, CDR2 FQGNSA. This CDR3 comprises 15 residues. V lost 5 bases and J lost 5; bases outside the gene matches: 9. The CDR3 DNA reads TGTGCCAGCAGCGCCCAGGCTAGCGGGATTGAGACCCAGTACTTC. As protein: CASSAQASGIETQYF.

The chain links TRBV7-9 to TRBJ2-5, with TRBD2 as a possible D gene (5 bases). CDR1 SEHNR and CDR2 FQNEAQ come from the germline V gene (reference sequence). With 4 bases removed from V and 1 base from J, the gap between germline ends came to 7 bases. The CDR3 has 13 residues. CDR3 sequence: CASSSRGQETQYF. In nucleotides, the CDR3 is TGTGCCAGCAGCTCTCGGGGCCAAGAGACCCAGTACTTC.

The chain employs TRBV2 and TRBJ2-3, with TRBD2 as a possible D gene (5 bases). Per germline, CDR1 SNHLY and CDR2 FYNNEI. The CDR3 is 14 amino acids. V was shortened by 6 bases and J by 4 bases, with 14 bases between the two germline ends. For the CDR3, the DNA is TGTGCCAGCAGCTCCTTGCGGGCCGCAGATACGCAGTATTTT. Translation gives CASSSLRAADTQYF.

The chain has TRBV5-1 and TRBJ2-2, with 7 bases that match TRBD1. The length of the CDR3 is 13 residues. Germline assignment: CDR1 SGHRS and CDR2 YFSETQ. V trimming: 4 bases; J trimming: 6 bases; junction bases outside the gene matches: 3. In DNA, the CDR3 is TGCGCCAGCAGCCTCACAGGGGCCGGGGAGCTGTTTTTT. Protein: CASSLTGAGELFF.

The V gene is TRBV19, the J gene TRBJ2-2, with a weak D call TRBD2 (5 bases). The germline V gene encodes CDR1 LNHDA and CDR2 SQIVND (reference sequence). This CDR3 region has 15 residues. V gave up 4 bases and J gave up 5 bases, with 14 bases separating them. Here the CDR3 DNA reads TGTGCCAGTAGTACCCTAGCTTTTAGGACCGGGGAGCTGTTTTTT. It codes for CASSTLAFRTGELFF. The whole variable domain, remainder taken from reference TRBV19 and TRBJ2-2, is DGGITQSPKYLFRKEGQNVTLSCEQNLNHDAMYWYRQDPGQGLRLIYYSQIVNDFQKGDIAEGYSVSREKKESFPLTVTSAQKNPTAFYLCASSTLAFRTGELFFGEGSRLTVL.

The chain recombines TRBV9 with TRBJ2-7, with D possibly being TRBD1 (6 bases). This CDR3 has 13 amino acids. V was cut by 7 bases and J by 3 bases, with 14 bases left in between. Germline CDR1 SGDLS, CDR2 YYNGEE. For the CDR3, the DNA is TGTGCCAGCGGGGGCGTGGGCGGCTACGAGCAGTACTTC. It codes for CASGGVGGYEQYF.

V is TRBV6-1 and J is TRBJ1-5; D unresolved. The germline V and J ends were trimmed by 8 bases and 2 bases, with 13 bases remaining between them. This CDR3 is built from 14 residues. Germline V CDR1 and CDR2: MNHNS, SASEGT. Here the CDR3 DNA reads TGTGCCAGCGCCCAGGATGGCGGCAATCAGCCCCAGCATTTT. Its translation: CASAQDGGNQPQHF.

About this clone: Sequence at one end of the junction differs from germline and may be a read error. As DNA, the CDR3 is TGCGCCAGCAGCCCGGACAGGTCTATCTCGAACTATGGCTACACCTTC. Its protein is CASSPDRSISNYGYTF. J is TRBJ1-2 and V is TRBV5-4, with 7 bases matching TRBD1. Per the germline V gene, CDR1 is SGHNT and CDR2 is YYREEE (reference sequence). The CDR3 has 16 amino acids. The variable domain in full, completed from reference TRBV5-4 and TRBJ1-2, reads ETGVTQSPTHLIKTRGQQVTLRCSSQSGHNTVSWYQQALGQGPQFIFQYYREEENGRGNFPPRFSGLQFPNYSSELNVNALELDDSALYLCASSPDRSISNYGYTFGSGTRLTVV.

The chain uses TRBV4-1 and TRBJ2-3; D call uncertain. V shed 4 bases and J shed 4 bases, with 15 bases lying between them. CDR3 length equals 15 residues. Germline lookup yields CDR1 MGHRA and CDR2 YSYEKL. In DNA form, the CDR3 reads TGCGCCAGCAGCCCATTCGGTCTTTCCGCAGATACGCAGTATTTT. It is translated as CASSPFGLSADTQYF.

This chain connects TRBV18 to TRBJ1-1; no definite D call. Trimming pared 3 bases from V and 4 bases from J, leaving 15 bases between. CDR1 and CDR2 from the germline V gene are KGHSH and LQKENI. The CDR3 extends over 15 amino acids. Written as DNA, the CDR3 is TGTGCCAGCTCACCCCGGGTCCCCGGGAGCACTGAAGCTTTCTTT. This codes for CASSPRVPGSTEAFF. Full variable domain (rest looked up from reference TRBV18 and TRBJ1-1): NAGVMQNPRHLVRRRGQEARLRCSPMKGHSHVYWYRQLPEEGLKFMVYLQKENIIDESGMPKERFSAEFPKEGPSILRIQQVVRGDSAAYFCASSPRVPGSTEAFFGQGTRLTVV.

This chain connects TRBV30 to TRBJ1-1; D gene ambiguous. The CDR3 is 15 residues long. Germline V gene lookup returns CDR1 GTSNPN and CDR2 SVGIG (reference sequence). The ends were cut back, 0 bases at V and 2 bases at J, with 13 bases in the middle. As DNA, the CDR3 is TGTGCCTGGAGTGTACATTCTCGCCCTAACACTGAAGCTTTCTTT. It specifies CAWSVHSRPNTEAFF.

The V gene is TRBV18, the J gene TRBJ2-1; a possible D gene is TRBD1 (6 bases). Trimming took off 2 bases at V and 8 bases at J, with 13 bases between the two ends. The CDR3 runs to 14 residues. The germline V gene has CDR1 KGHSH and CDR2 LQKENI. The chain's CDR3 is CASSPWQGIDEQFF. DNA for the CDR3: TGTGCCAGCTCACCATGGCAGGGGATAGATGAGCAGTTCTTC.

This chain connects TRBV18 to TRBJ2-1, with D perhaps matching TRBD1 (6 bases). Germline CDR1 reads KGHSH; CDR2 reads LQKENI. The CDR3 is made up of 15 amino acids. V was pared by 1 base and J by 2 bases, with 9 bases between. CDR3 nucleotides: TGTGCCAGCTCACCACAACAGGGACCCTACAATGAGCAGTTCTTC. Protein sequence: CASSPQQGPYNEQFF.

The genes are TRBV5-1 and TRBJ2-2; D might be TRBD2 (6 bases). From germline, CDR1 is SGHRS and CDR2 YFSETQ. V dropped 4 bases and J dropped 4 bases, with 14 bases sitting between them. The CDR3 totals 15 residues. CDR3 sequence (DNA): TGCGCCAGCAGCCCCGGGGGTCTGAGCACCGGGGAGCTGTTTTTT. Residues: CASSPGGLSTGELFF. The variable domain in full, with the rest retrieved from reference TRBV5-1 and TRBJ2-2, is KAGVTQTPRYLIKTRGQQVTLSCSPISGHRSVSWYQQTPGQGLQFLFEYFSETQRNKGNFPGRFSGRQFSNSRSEMNVSTLELGDSALYLCASSPGGLSTGELFFGEGSRLTVL.

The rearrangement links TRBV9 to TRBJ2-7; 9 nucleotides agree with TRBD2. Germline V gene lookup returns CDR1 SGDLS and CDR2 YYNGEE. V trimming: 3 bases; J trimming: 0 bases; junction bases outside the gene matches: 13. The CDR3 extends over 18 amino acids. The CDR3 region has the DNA TGTGCCAGCAGCGGGAGTGGGGGGGGGACTAGCTTCTCCTACGAGCAGTACTTC. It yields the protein CASSGSGGGTSFSYEQYF.

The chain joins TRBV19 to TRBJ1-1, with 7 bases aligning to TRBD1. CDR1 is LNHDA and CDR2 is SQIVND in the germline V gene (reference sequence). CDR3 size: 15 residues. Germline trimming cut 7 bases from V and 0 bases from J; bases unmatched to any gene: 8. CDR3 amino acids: CASNRGRTMNTEAFF. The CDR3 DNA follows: TGTGCCAGTAACAGGGGTAGAACAATGAACACTGAAGCTTTCTTT.

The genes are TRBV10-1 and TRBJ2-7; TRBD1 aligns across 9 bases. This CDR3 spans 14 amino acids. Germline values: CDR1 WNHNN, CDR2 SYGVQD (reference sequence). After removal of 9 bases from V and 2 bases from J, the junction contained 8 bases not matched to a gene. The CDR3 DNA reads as TGCGCCAGTTCCCCGGGACAGGGCCCCTACGAGCAGTACTTC. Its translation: CASSPGQGPYEQYF.

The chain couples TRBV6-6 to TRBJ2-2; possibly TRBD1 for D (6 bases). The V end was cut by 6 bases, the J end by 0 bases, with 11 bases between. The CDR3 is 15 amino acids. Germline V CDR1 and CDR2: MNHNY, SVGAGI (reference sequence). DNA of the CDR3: TGTGCCAGCAGCCCAAGGGGGACGAACACCGGGGAGCTGTTTTTT. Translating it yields CASSPRGTNTGELFF.

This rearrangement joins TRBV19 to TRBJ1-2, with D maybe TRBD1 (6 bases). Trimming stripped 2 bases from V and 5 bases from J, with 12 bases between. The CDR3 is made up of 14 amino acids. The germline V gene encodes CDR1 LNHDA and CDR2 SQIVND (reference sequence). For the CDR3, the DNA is TGTGCCAGTAGTATAACAGGGTTGGGATATGGCTACACCTTC. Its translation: CASSITGLGYGYTF.

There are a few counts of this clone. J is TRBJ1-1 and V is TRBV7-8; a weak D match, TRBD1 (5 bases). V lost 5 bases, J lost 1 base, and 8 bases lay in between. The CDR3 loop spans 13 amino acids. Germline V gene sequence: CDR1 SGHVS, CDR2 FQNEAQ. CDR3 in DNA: TGTGCCAGCAGCCCCAGGGAGAACACTGAAGCTTTCTTT. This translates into CASSPRENTEAFF.

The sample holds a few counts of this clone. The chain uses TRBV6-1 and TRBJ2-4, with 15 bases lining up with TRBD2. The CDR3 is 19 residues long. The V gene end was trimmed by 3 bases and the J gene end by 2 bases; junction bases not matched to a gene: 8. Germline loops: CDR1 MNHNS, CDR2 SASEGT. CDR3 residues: CASSDPGLAGGPSKNIQYF. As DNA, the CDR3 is TGTGCCAGCAGTGACCCGGGACTAGCGGGGGGCCCTTCCAAAAACATTCAGTACTTC.

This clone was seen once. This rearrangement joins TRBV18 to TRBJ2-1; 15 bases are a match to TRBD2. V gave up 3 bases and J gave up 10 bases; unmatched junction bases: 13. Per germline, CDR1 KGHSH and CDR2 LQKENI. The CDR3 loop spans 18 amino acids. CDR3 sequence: CASSPAGLAGGVVAEQFF. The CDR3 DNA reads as TGTGCCAGCTCACCCGCGGGACTAGCGGGAGGAGTAGTCGCGGAGCAGTTCTTC.

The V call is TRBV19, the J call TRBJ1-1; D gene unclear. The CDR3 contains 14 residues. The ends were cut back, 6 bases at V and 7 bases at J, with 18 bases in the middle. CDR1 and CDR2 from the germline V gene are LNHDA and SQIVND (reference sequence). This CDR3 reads CASSPGGVYGEAFF. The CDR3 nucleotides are TGTGCCAGTAGCCCGGGTGGCGTCTACGGTGAAGCTTTCTTT.

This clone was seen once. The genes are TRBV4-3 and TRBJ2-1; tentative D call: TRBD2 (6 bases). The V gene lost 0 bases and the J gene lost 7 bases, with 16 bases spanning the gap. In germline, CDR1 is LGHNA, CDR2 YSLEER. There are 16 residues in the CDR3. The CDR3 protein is CASSQDRGTSGNEQFF. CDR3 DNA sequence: TGCGCCAGCAGCCAAGATCGCGGGACCTCCGGAAATGAGCAGTTCTTC.

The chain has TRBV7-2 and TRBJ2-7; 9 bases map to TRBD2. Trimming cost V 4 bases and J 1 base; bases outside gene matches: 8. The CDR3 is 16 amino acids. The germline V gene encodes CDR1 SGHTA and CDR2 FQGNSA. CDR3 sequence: CASSSRRGGSSYEQYF. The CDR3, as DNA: TGTGCCAGCAGCTCGAGGCGGGGGGGCTCGTCCTACGAGCAGTACTTC.

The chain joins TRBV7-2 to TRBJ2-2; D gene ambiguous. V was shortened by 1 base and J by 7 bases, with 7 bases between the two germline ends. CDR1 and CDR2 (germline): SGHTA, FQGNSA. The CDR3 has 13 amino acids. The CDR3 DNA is TGTGCCAGCAGCTTAGAACTCCTCGGGGAGCTGTTTTTT. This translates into CASSLELLGELFF.

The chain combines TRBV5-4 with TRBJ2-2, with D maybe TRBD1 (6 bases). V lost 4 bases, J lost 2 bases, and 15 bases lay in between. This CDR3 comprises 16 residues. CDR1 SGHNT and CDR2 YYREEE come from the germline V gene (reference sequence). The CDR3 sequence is CASSPNRVPNTGELFF. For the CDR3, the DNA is TGTGCCAGCAGCCCTAACAGGGTCCCCAACACCGGGGAGCTGTTTTTT.

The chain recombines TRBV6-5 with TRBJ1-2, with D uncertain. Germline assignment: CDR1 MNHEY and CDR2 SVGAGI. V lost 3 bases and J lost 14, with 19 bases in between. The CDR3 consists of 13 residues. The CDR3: CASSYAPNSYTTF. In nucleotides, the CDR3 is TGTGCCAGCAGTTATGCCCCGAATAGCTACACGACCTTC.

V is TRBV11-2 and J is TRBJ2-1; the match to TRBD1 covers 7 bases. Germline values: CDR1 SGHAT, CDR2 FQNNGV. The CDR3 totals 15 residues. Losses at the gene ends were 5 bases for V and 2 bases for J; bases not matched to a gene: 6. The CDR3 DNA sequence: TGTGCCAGCAGCCCCGGGACAGAACCCTACAATGAGCAGTTCTTC. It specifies CASSPGTEPYNEQFF.